This T cell receptor (beta chain) was sequenced for a study of blood T cell repertoires in COVID-19. Between the trimmed V and J ends, which lost 3 bases and 7 bases, there was a span of 14 bases. The CDR3 covers 14 residues. Germline CDR1 MNHEY, CDR2 SMNVEV (reference sequence). Measured with immunoSEQ multiplex PCR; TCRdb has only the in-frame clones, and not every one. The table has approximately 270,000 clones, around nine tenths seen once; the top ten hold roughly 3%. This clone has only a few counts. The TCR was taken from a man aged 18 to 30 with active or convalescent COVID-19. Source material: peripheral blood. V is TRBV27 and J is TRBJ2-3; a possible D gene is TRBD2 (6 bases). The CDR3 nucleotides read TGTGCCAGCAGTTTTAGCGGAGCCTTCTATACGCAGTATTTT. Its translation is CASSFSGAFYTQYF.